Listed below are T cell receptor beta chains from one sample, sequenced in a study of breast tumors, draining lymph nodes, adjacent tissues. TCRdb itself ran the multiplex PCR reads through MiXCR, one entry per CDR3 protein. Here the sample spans around 170,000 distinct CDR3 sequences, 30% to 35% being singletons. Sample: axillary lymph node tissue. These receptors were taken from a female donor with breast cancer. Some clones in this sample may be carry-over from other donors' samples. CDR3s include the opening cysteine and the closing phenylalanine or tryptophan. The D gene is left open where the match is weak. Rows give clone size only sometimes, using once, few, many, or a class for an expanded clone.

>many|TRBJ2-3|TRBV30|TRBD2
TGTGCCTGGGGACTAGCGGGAGTTCTGACAGATACGCAGTATTTT
CAWGLAGVLTDTQYF
>many|TRBJ2-2|TRBV19|-
TGTGCCAGTAGTATAGATCGTGGAGCCGGGGAGCTGTTTTTT
CASSIDRGAGELFF
>many|TRBJ1-3|TRBV12-3/TRBV12-4|-
TGTGCCAGCAGCCTGCCCCAGGGCGCTGGAAACACCATATATTTT
CASSLPQGAGNTIYF
>-|TRBJ1-2|TRBV7-9|TRBD1
TGTGCCAGCAGCCTCGGGACAGGGTTTCTTGGCTACACCTTC
CASSLGTGFLGYTF
>many|TRBJ2-1|TRBV7-8|TRBD1
TGTGCCAGCAGCTTATGGGGGACAGATAATGAGCAGTTCTTC
CASSLWGTDNEQFF
>many|TRBJ1-6|TRBV20-1|TRBD1
TGCAGTGCTAGTAGACAGGGACTTAATTCACCCCTCCACTTT
CSASRQGLNSPLHF
>many|TRBJ1-2|TRBV5-6|TRBD1
TGTGCCAGCAGCCCCGGGACAGGTGATGGCTACACCTTC
CASSPGTGDGYTF
>-|TRBJ2-3|TRBV6-1|-
TGTGCCAGCAGTGAACCGTCACGTTTGGGCGGTCCAACAGATACGCAGTATTTT
CASSEPSRLGGPTDTQYF
>-|TRBJ1-1|TRBV29-1|TRBD1
TGCAGCGCGCCCGACAGGGGGAACACTGAAGCTTTCTTT
CSAPDRGNTEAFF
>-|TRBJ1-1|TRBV5-1|TRBD1
TGCGCCAGCAGCTTCAGGGGGGGGGGCACTGAAGCTTTCTTT
CASSFRGGGTEAFF
>-|TRBJ2-5|TRBV2|-
TGTGCCAGCAGTCATTTCAGACAAGGCCTTGGAGGTGTCCAAGAGACCCAGTACTTC
CASSHFRQGLGGVQETQYF
>many|TRBJ1-4|TRBV6-1|TRBD1
TGTGCCAGCAGTGTCGGACAGGGGAATGAAAAACTGTTTTTT
CASSVGQGNEKLFF
>many|TRBJ2-5|TRBV9|TRBD1
TGTGCCAGCAGCGTAGGGGACAGGGGTTCCCAAGAGACCCAGTACTTC
CASSVGDRGSQETQYF
>many|TRBJ2-7|TRBV7-9|TRBD1
TGTGCCAGCAGCCGGGACAGGGGCCTTGACGAGCAGTACTTC
CASSRDRGLDEQYF
>many|TRBJ1-6|TRBV18|-
TGTGCCAGCTCCCCGGAGGGGAGGGGTTCACCCCTCCACTTT
CASSPEGRGSPLHF
>many|TRBJ2-7|TRBV12-3/TRBV12-4|TRBD2
TGTGCCAGCAGTACCGCCGTGCGGACTAGCGGGGGGGCCGGCGAGCAGTACTTC
CASSTAVRTSGGAGEQYF
>-|TRBJ2-3|TRBV6-2/TRBV6-3|TRBD2
TGTGCCAGCAGGTTGCGGGGGGGGTTGGCAGATACGCAGTATTTT
CASRLRGGLADTQYF
>-|TRBJ2-5|TRBV19|-
TGTGCCAGTAGTATCCATATTAGCCAAGAGACCCAGTACTTC
CASSIHISQETQYF
>-|TRBJ1-4|TRBV12-3/TRBV12-4|-
TGTGCCAGCAGCTACTATAACACCGGGGAGGGAGGAGAAAAACTGTTTTTT
CASSYYNTGEGGEKLFF
>many|TRBJ1-5|TRBV30|-
TGTGCCTGGAGCGGTCGGGGGACTAATCAGCCCCAGCATTTT
CAWSGRGTNQPQHF
>many|TRBJ2-5|TRBV5-1|-
TGCGCCAGCAGCTTGCTCGGGACACCCAGCGAGACCCAGTACTTC
CASSLLGTPSETQYF
>-|TRBJ2-5|TRBV4-2|TRBD1
TGTGCCAGCAGCCAAGCGGGACAGGGTGGGGAAGAGACCCAGTACTTC
CASSQAGQGGEETQYF
>many|TRBJ2-7|TRBV10-3|-
TGTGCCATCAGTGACTCCCCATCCTACGAGCAGTACTTC
CAISDSPSYEQYF
>-|TRBJ2-3|TRBV15|-
TGTGCCACCAGCAGGCAGGGGGGGGAGGCGCAGTATTTT
CATSRQGGEAQYF
>many|TRBJ2-3|TRBV20-1|-
TGCAGTGCTAGAGATGGGTGGAGCACAGATACGCAGTATTTT
CSARDGWSTDTQYF
>many|TRBJ2-7|TRBV5-4|-
TGTGCCAGCAGCTTCAGAGGTACCTACGAGCAGTACTTC
CASSFRGTYEQYF
>few|TRBJ1-2|TRBV24-1|-
TGTGCCACCAGTGCTTCCTGGGCGTCCTATGGCTACACCTTC
CATSASWASYGYTF
>-|TRBJ2-7|TRBV20-1|TRBD1
TGCAGTGCGATTGGGACAGGGAAAGGCCCCGAGCAGTACTTC
CSAIGTGKGPEQYF
>once|TRBJ2-7|TRBV19|-
TGTGCCAGTAGTATGGGTGGCGAGGGAGCCTACGAGCAGTACTTC
CASSMGGEGAYEQYF
>many|TRBJ1-2|TRBV6-1|-
TGTGCCAGCGGGCTCCTGCAGGGAGATGGCTACACCTTC
CASGLLQGDGYTF
>-|TRBJ1-2|TRBV10-3|TRBD1
TGTGCCATCAGCAACAGGGGAGGAAGCCATGGTGGCTCCTTC
CAISNRGGSHGGSF
>many|TRBJ2-7|TRBV9|TRBD2
TGTGCCAGCAGCGTAGGCGGGAGTATGTACGAGCAGTACTTC
CASSVGGSMYEQYF
>-|TRBJ1-3|TRBV6-2/TRBV6-3|-
TGTGCCAGCAGTGCCCCCACGAACTCTGGAAACACCATATATTTT
CASSAPTNSGNTIYF
>-|TRBJ2-2|TRBV6-2/TRBV6-3|TRBD2
TGTGCCAGCACCGGGACTATGAACACCGGGGAGCTGTTTTTT
CASTGTMNTGELFF
>many|TRBJ2-7|TRBV12-3/TRBV12-4|-
TGTGCCAGCAGTGATAGCGGAACGCAGTACTTC
CASSDSGTQYF
>many|TRBJ2-1|TRBV12-3/TRBV12-4|TRBD2
TGTGCCAGCAGTGCCTTAGCGGGTCAGTCAATCACCTACAATGAGCAGTTCTTC
CASSALAGQSITYNEQFF
>many|TRBJ1-6|TRBV19|-
TGTGCCAGTAGTATGACGGGGAGCTCCTATAATTCACCCCTCCACTTT
CASSMTGSSYNSPLHF
>-|TRBJ2-2|TRBV4-2|TRBD1
TGTGCCAGCAGCCCAGAGACAGGGTTGGCCGGGGAGCTGTTTTTT
CASSPETGLAGELFF
>many|TRBJ2-2|TRBV20-1|-
TGCAGTGCCACCCCCAGGGGTGCCACCGGGGAGCTGTTTTTT
CSATPRGATGELFF
>-|TRBJ2-2|TRBV7-6|-
TGTGCCAGCAGCTTAGCGGGGGGTCAGACCGGGGAGCTGTTTTTT
CASSLAGGQTGELFF
>few|TRBJ2-7|TRBV13|TRBD2
TGTGCCAGCAGCTTTCTTGCGGGAGCCTTCTACGAGCAGTACTTC
CASSFLAGAFYEQYF
>-|TRBJ2-7|TRBV6-2/TRBV6-3|-
TGTGCCAGCAGTTACTCGGGGTCAGGGTTGGAGCAGTACTTC
CASSYSGSGLEQYF
>few|TRBJ1-5|TRBV16|TRBD1
TGTGCCAGCAGTTTTCGACAGGGCCCCAATCAGCCCCAGCATTTT
CASSFRQGPNQPQHF
>few|TRBJ1-1|TRBV29-1|TRBD1
TGCAGCGTAGGGAGACAGGGTAGGACTGAAGCTTTCTTT
CSVGRQGRTEAFF
>many|TRBJ2-2|TRBV20-1|-
TGCAGTGCTCGCGCGCAGGGTCGGACCGGGGAGCTGTTTTTT
CSARAQGRTGELFF
>-|TRBJ1-4|TRBV7-9|TRBD1
TGTGCCAGCAGCTCCTCCGGGACAGGGAAAGAGGAAAAACTGTTTTTT
CASSSSGTGKEEKLFF
>many|TRBJ1-2|TRBV7-2|-
TGTGCCAGCAGCCGGGACGGGGTGGTGACTAACTATGGCTACACCTTC
CASSRDGVVTNYGYTF
>-|TRBJ2-3|TRBV13|TRBD2
TGTGCCAGCAGCTCCGCCGGGACTAGCGGTTGGCCTAGCACAGATACGCAGTATTTT
CASSSAGTSGWPSTDTQYF
>-|TRBJ2-1|TRBV3-1|TRBD2
TGTGCCAGCAGCCCTAGCGGGAGTTTATCAAATGAGCAGTTCTTC
CASSPSGSLSNEQFF
>many|TRBJ2-2|TRBV10-3|-
TGTGCCATCAGTGGCAGGATGGCCACCGGGGAGCTGTTTTTT
CAISGRMATGELFF
>-|TRBJ1-1|TRBV5-8|-
TGTGCCAGCAGCTTGGATAGGGGACTCACTGAAGCTTTCTTT
CASSLDRGLTEAFF
>many|TRBJ2-2|TRBV19|-
TGTGCCAGTACCAAAAAAGGAGCAGGGCCATCGCGGCCATTGAACACCGGGGAGCTGTTTTTT
CASTKKGAGPSRPLNTGELFF
>-|TRBJ1-5|TRBV19|-
TGTGCCAGTAGTCTGGACCGGGCAGACCAATATAGCAATCAGCCCCAGCATTTT
CASSLDRADQYSNQPQHF